This T cell receptor beta chain was observed in a study of cytomegalovirus exposure and HLA in healthy donors. Study overall: Inside one of the first data releases sat about 85 million unique TCRs taken from HLA-typed donors. The Caucasian-associated ancestry cluster contained 81% of the approximately 430 genotyped donors. Study results and limitations: TRBV6-2, TRBV6-3 and some other V segments were unresolvable in 87-base-pair reads.

About this clone: Its cognate antigen is unknown.

There are 13 residues in the CDR3. V was clipped by 4 bases and J by 3 bases, with 10 bases between them. CDR1 SGHTA and CDR2 FQGNSA come from the germline V gene. The PCR made use of 60 Vbeta and 13 Jbeta primers. The table came from immunoSEQ multiplex PCR; TCRdb's copy has only in-frame clones and leaves some out. The sample holds 250,000 to 350,000 clones, more than 80% seen once. This chain uses TRBV7-2 with TRBJ2-7; D unclear. The clonotype originates from a middle-aged man in good health and CMV-seropositive. Sequences were obtained from PBMCs. The CDR3 DNA is TGTGCCAGCAGCTCCCAACTGCACTACGAGCAGTACTTC. It yields the protein CASSSQLHYEQYF. The complete variable domain, with remaining parts taken from reference TRBV7-2 and TRBJ2-7, reads GAGVSQSPSNKVTEKGKDVELRCDPISGHTALYWYRQSLGQGLEFLIYFQGNSAPDKSGLPSDRFSAERTGGSVSTLTIQRTQQEDSAVYLCASSSQLHYEQYFGPGTRLTVT.